This T cell receptor beta chain was recovered during a study of beta chain features in type 1 diabetes. The isolated RNA, all of it, was reverse transcribed, so expressed TCRB transcripts were what got sequenced. Repertoires were generated with immunoSEQ multiplex PCR, while TCRdb's copy carries only in-frame clones and drops some. The table includes around 300,000 clones, 14% detected once. This clone came up a few times. V dropped 3 bases and J dropped 6 bases, with 14 bases sitting between them. The CDR3 contains 14 residues. Germline V gene sequence: CDR1 SGHTA, CDR2 FQGNSA. The chain uses TRBV7-2 and TRBJ1-1; D might be TRBD1 (5 bases). The source of this sequence is a man aged 25-45 years in good health. The specimen sequenced was central memory CD4+ T cells from blood. In nucleotides, the CDR3 is TGTGCCAGCAGCTTCAGGCAGGGTATGGCTGAAGCTTTCTTT. Translation gives CASSFRQGMAEAFF.